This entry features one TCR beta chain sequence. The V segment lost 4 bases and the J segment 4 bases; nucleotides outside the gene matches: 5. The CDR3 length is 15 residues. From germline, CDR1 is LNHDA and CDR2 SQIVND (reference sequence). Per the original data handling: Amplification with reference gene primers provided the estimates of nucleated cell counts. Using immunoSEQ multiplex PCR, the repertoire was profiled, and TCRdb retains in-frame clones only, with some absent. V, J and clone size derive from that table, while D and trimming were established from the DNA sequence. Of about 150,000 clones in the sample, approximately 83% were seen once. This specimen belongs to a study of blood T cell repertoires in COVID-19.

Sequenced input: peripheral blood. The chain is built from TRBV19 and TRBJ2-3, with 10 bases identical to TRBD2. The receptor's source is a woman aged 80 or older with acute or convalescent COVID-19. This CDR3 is CASSTTLAGADTQYF. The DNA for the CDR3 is TGTGCCAGTAGTACCACCCTAGCGGGAGCAGATACGCAGTATTTT.